The clone carrying this TCR beta chain was detected many times. Time point defined: newly diagnosed GD, antithyroid drugs for less than 3 months. Extracted PBMC RNA gave rise to the TCR library. The entry originates in a study of regulatory T cells in long-lasting Graves disease. Sequencing libraries for TCR beta were prepared with iRepertoire HTBI primers and Arm-PCR of CDR3 regions. TCRdb reprocessed the multiplex PCR reads with MiXCR, giving one entry per CDR3 protein. The table lists hundreds of thousands of distinct CDR3 sequences, over 15% of them singletons, with about 10% in the top ten. The data were also submitted as part of a second study, on T cells in Graves' hyperthyroidism and ophthalmopathy.

The sample in question was peripheral blood mononuclear cells (PBMCs), obtained at new diagnosis, from a patient treated with antithyroid drugs. The sequence was obtained from a woman in her 30s with Graves disease.

CDR3 in DNA: TGTGCCAGCAGTTACTCCTCTAGCCGGAGCACAGATACGCAGTATTTT. It codes for CASSYSSSRSTDTQYF. V usage is TRBV6-2 or TRBV6-3 and J usage is TRBJ2-3; D is perhaps TRBD2 (5 bases). This CDR3 contains 16 residues. Germline V gene lookup returns CDR1 MNHEY and CDR2 SVGEGT. V shed 0 bases and J shed 0 bases, with 10 bases lying between them.